Below are 2 T cell receptor beta chains sequenced from a single sample in a study of T cell repertoires in cytomegalovirus infection. Antigens of these TCRs are unknown. TCRdb ran MiXCR on the reads and lists one entry per CDR3 protein. The sample consists of 300,000 to 400,000 distinct CDR3 sequences, around 25% of them appearing once. The sequenced sample was cultured PBMCs, obtained from culture after CMV antigen stimulation. The receptors here all came from a human donor in good health (CMV status not recorded). Some clones in this sample may be carry-over from other donors' samples.

The gene calls are TRBV27 and TRBJ2-7; a possible D gene is TRBD2 (5 bases). Trimming took off 8 bases at V and 4 bases at J, with 12 bases between the two ends. Germline CDR1 is MNHEY and CDR2 is SMNVEV (reference sequence). The CDR3 length is 12 residues. CDR3 in amino acids: CASRTPGYEQYF. In DNA, the CDR3 is TGTGCCAGCCGAACCCCGGGGTACGAGCAGTACTTC.

For the CDR3, the DNA is TGTGCCAGCAGAGGGACTAGCGGGTACAATGAGCAGTTCTTC. This codes for CASRGTSGYNEQFF. The chain joins TRBV6-2 or TRBV6-3 to TRBJ2-1; 12 nucleotides align to TRBD2. Per the germline V gene, CDR1 is MNHEY and CDR2 is SVGEGT. After removal of 6 bases from V and 4 bases from J, the junction contained 1 base not matched to a gene. The CDR3 is made up of 14 amino acids.